The 3 T cell receptor beta chains presented below share a single source sample, sequenced in a study of OX40 agonist ivuxolimab in advanced cancers. Measured with immunoSEQ multiplex PCR; TCRdb has only the in-frame clones, and not every one. The sample has tens of thousands of clones; less than 90% are singletons. The sequenced sample was CD4+ or CD8+ T cells sorted from blood, obtained in a trial of the OX40 agonist ivuxolimab. The receptors were sampled from an adult with an advanced solid tumor such as melanoma, head and neck, liver or kidney cancer.

This clone turned up a few times. The genes are TRBV27 and TRBJ2-7, with TRBD2 as a possible D gene (5 bases). Per germline, CDR1 MNHEY and CDR2 SMNVEV (reference sequence). Trimming stripped 4 bases from V and 0 bases from J, with 13 bases between. CDR3 size: 15 residues. The CDR3 region has the DNA TGTGCCAGCAGTTATGGGAGTCAAAGCTCCTACGAGCAGTACTTC. This translates into CASSYGSQSSYEQYF.

The gene calls are TRBV29-1 and TRBJ2-5; a weak D match, TRBD2 (6 bases). Trimming cost V 3 bases and J 5 bases, with 19 bases left between them. The CDR3 consists of 15 residues. CDR1 SQVTM and CDR2 ANQGSEA come from the germline V gene. The CDR3 DNA reads TGCAGCGTTGACGGAGGGGAGGCTTGGCGGGAGACCCAGTACTTC. Encoded protein: CSVDGGEAWRETQYF.

CDR3 amino acids: CASSQESQGLNTGELFF. CDR3 nucleotide sequence: TGTGCCAGCAGCCAAGAGTCCCAGGGCCTTAACACCGGGGAGCTGTTTTTT. The gene calls are TRBV5-6 and TRBJ2-2, with D possibly being TRBD1 (5 bases). This CDR3 spans 17 amino acids. V dropped 4 bases and J dropped 2 bases, with 18 bases sitting between them. Germline V gene data show CDR1 as SGHDT and CDR2 as YYEEEE.